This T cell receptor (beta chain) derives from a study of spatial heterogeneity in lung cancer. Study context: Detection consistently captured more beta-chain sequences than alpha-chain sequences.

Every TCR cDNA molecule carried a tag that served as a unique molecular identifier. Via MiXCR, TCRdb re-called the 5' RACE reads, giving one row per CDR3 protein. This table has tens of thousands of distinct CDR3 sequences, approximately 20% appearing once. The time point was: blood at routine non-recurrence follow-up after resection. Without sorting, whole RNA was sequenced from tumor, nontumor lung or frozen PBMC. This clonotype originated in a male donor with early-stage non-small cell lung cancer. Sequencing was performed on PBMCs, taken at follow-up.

The CDR3 spells CASSLAAGAGNANTGELFF. The CDR3 nucleotides are TGTGCCAGCAGCCTCGCAGCGGGGGCAGGGAATGCGAACACCGGGGAGCTGTTTTTT. The chain links TRBV3-1 to TRBJ2-2; 8 nucleotides align to TRBD2. In germline, CDR1 is LGHDT, CDR2 YNNKEL (reference sequence). Losses at the gene ends were 4 bases for V and 0 bases for J; bases not matched to a gene: 13. This CDR3 region has 19 residues.